A selection of T cell receptor beta chains follows, all from one sample in a study of T cell repertoires in cytomegalovirus infection. TCRdb re-analysed the reads in MiXCR, keeping a single row per CDR3 protein. The data hold around 58,000 distinct CDR3 sequences, with about 19% observed a single time. For these receptors, no antigen is known. Material: CD8+ T cells from cultured PBMCs, obtained from culture after CMV antigen stimulation. The receptor set was obtained from a human donor in good health (CMV status not recorded). Some clones in this sample may be carry-over from other donors' samples. CDR3s leave out the opening cysteine and the closing phenylalanine or tryptophan. Not all rows give a size; the values are once, few, many and, for expanded clones, a class.

clone size: NA; V gene: TRBV19; CDR3 protein: ASSYLDRGYYGYT
clone size: NA; V gene: TRBV13; CDR3 protein: ASCQGSLDTQY
clone size: NA; V gene: TRBV13; CDR3 protein: ASSPTFIPSYEQY
clone size: NA; V gene: TRBV7-9; CDR3 protein: ASSPPGSSTDTQY
clone size: NA; V gene: TRBV11-2; CDR3 protein: ASSLVQGSLAYNSPLH
clone size: few; V gene: TRBV7-6; CDR3 protein: ASSPRTGAYEQY
clone size: NA; V gene: TRBV12-3/TRBV12-4; CDR3 protein: ASRRSGAYEQY
clone size: few; V gene: TRBV7-6; CDR3 protein: ASSLTISDTQY
clone size: few; V gene: TRBV7-6; CDR3 protein: ASSSPRGETNTEAF
clone size: few; V gene: TRBV2; CDR3 protein: ASLFVFNQPQH
clone size: few; V gene: TRBV7-9; CDR3 protein: ASSTNPGLDTDTQY
clone size: NA; V gene: TRBV10-3; CDR3 protein: AISLRGDRESLGYT
clone size: NA; V gene: TRBV20-1; CDR3 protein: SGRDRGQQGKAF
clone size: few; V gene: TRBV7-2; CDR3 protein: ASSPAPSRATGELF
clone size: few; V gene: TRBV7-2; CDR3 protein: ASSPLGGPLH
clone size: many; V gene: TRBV10-3; CDR3 protein: AISQPGQSGNEAF
clone size: few; V gene: TRBV10-3; CDR3 protein: AISGGSGGTGRGSPLH
clone size: few; V gene: TRBV12-5; CDR3 protein: ASGPGQGGYNEQF
clone size: NA; V gene: TRBV7-8; CDR3 protein: ASSLEVNTEAF
clone size: NA; V gene: TRBV30; CDR3 protein: AWRGGRGFNTEAF
clone size: NA; V gene: TRBV7-6; CDR3 protein: ASSLFPGNPEAF
clone size: few; V gene: TRBV11-2; CDR3 protein: ATSGPGAEAF
clone size: few; V gene: TRBV27; CDR3 protein: ASSLYPGADTQY
clone size: NA; V gene: TRBV7-2; CDR3 protein: ASSFGTGGYT
clone size: once; V gene: TRBV12-3/TRBV12-4; CDR3 protein: ASSNTTPSGNTIY
clone size: few; V gene: TRBV12-3/TRBV12-4; CDR3 protein: ASIGDRAENTIY
clone size: few; V gene: TRBV4-1; CDR3 protein: ASTPSAGYGYT
clone size: few; V gene: TRBV25-1; CDR3 protein: ASSAPGLFSEQY
clone size: NA; V gene: TRBV6-1; CDR3 protein: ASSEDLAGITDTQY
clone size: NA; V gene: TRBV27; CDR3 protein: ASSSGSNTGELF
clone size: NA; V gene: TRBV7-6; CDR3 protein: ASSLTGATEAF
clone size: NA; V gene: TRBV10-3; CDR3 protein: AISDPGLANDEQF
clone size: NA; V gene: TRBV29-1; CDR3 protein: SVPRTLGGGYT
clone size: few; V gene: TRBV4-1; CDR3 protein: ASSPVESWSYEQY
clone size: few; V gene: TRBV7-2; CDR3 protein: ASSFRDRGFDEQY
clone size: NA; V gene: TRBV6-1; CDR3 protein: ASSITPAGSSEDSYEQY
clone size: few; V gene: TRBV7-9; CDR3 protein: ASSPLGDTEAF
clone size: NA; V gene: TRBV7-8; CDR3 protein: ASSLVGGPEKLF
clone size: NA; V gene: TRBV5-6; CDR3 protein: ASSRWTDSNQPQH
clone size: few; V gene: TRBV27; CDR3 protein: ASKRDRGYSPLH
clone size: few; V gene: TRBV7-2; CDR3 protein: ASSSGTASNQPQH
clone size: many; V gene: TRBV7-6; CDR3 protein: ASSTGTGSAEQY
clone size: NA; V gene: TRBV7-2; CDR3 protein: ASSLASDTQY
clone size: few; V gene: TRBV27; CDR3 protein: ASWDTSYNEQF
clone size: NA; V gene: TRBV12-3/TRBV12-4; CDR3 protein: ASSLGRGWASGANVLT
clone size: few; V gene: TRBV7-9; CDR3 protein: ASSSGGLDDTQY
clone size: NA; V gene: TRBV12-3/TRBV12-4; CDR3 protein: ASSPPDNTYEQY
clone size: NA; V gene: TRBV7-2; CDR3 protein: ASSLGSGGWNTEAF
clone size: NA; V gene: TRBV5-1; CDR3 protein: ASKADSPYEQY
clone size: NA; V gene: TRBV7-2; CDR3 protein: ASTLSARWKRGRTGF
clone size: few; V gene: TRBV15; CDR3 protein: ATSSEAAPSYEQY
clone size: NA; V gene: TRBV7-2; CDR3 protein: ASSLKVGGNTEAF
clone size: few; V gene: TRBV4-1; CDR3 protein: ASAQGAVNEQF
clone size: few; V gene: TRBV19; CDR3 protein: ASSATGTPSYT
clone size: NA; V gene: TRBV11-2; CDR3 protein: ASSLDNYGYT
clone size: few; V gene: TRBV12-3/TRBV12-4; CDR3 protein: ASSFGGQGAYNEQF
clone size: few; V gene: TRBV5-6; CDR3 protein: ASSLEGYSGGASGAYEQY
clone size: NA; V gene: TRBV4-2; CDR3 protein: ASLKGGGDHTDTQY
clone size: few; V gene: TRBV7-9; CDR3 protein: ASSLGVTGGRFFNEQF
clone size: few; V gene: TRBV7-2; CDR3 protein: ASSPRGTGYEQY